These T cell receptor beta chains were read from a single sample in a study of blood T cell repertoires in COVID-19. Some clones are missing from TCRdb's copy, which holds only in-frame ones; the method was immunoSEQ multiplex PCR. The sample gives roughly 160,000 clones, around nine tenths of which show up once; about 2.5% is in the top ten. Sequenced material: peripheral blood. These receptor sequences come from a woman over 75 with COVID-19, enrolled during active disease. Each CDR3 is given with its conserved first and last residue. The D gene is left open where the match is weak. Not all rows give a size; the values are once, few, many and, for expanded clones, a class.

v_gene	j_gene	d_gene	len	abundance	CDR3aa	CDR3nt
TRBV2	TRBJ2-1	TRBD1	15	.	CASRVRQGADNEQFF	TGTGCCAGCAGAGTGAGGCAGGGGGCAGACAATGAGCAGTTCTTC
TRBV7-8	TRBJ2-3	TRBD2	15	many	CASSLTSGRSDTQYF	TGTGCCAGCAGCTTAACTAGCGGGAGGTCTGATACGCAGTATTTT
TRBV6-6	TRBJ2-7	.	15	.	CASSSGRGALFEQYF	TGTGCCAGCAGTTCCGGCAGGGGAGCCCTATTCGAGCAGTACTTC
TRBV11-1	TRBJ2-1	TRBD2	15	.	CASSLGTSGNGEQFF	TGTGCCAGCAGCTTGGGGACTAGCGGGAACGGTGAGCAGTTCTTC
TRBV6-2/TRBV6-3	TRBJ1-2	TRBD1	15	.	CASSLTTGGGYGYTF	TGTGCCAGCAGTTTAACTACAGGGGGCGGCTATGGCTACACCTTC
TRBV28	TRBJ2-2	TRBD1	16	.	CASSFTGTGGIGELFF	TGTGCCAGCAGTTTCACCGGGACAGGGGGCATCGGGGAGCTGTTTTTT
TRBV7-3	TRBJ2-7	.	15	.	CASSLGGSGAYEQYF	TGTGCCAGCAGCCTAGGAGGGTCCGGAGCCTACGAGCAGTACTTC
TRBV19	TRBJ1-1	.	14	.	CASRYGEGNTEAFF	TGTGCCAGTAGATACGGAGAGGGGAACACTGAAGCTTTCTTT
TRBV7-2	TRBJ1-1	.	15	.	CASTRYSLRQDEAFF	TGTGCCAGCACCCGATACAGCCTAAGACAGGACGAAGCTTTCTTT
TRBV9	TRBJ2-5	.	15	.	CASSVSQGIFETQYF	TGTGCCAGCAGCGTATCGCAGGGGATATTTGAGACCCAGTACTTC
TRBV19	TRBJ2-2	.	15	.	CASSNGATNTGELFF	TGTGCCAGTAGTAATGGGGCAACGAACACCGGGGAGCTGTTTTTT
TRBV9	TRBJ1-5	.	13	.	CASSPDSNQPQHF	TGTGCCAGCAGCCCAGATAGCAATCAGCCCCAGCATTTT
TRBV7-2	TRBJ2-2	TRBD1	15	.	CASDETGTNTGELFF	TGTGCCAGCGACGAGACAGGGACGAACACCGGGGAGCTGTTTTTT
TRBV19	TRBJ2-5	TRBD2	16	once	CASSPTSGRAQETQYF	TGTGCCAGTAGTCCGACTAGCGGGAGAGCCCAAGAGACCCAGTACTTC
TRBV5-1	TRBJ2-7	TRBD1	14	.	CASSRGQGSYEQYF	TGCGCCAGCAGCAGGGGACAGGGATCCTACGAGCAGTACTTC
TRBV7-6	TRBJ2-5	TRBD2	15	.	CASSLGSGRAETQYF	TGTGCCAGCAGCTTAGGCAGCGGGAGGGCGGAGACCCAGTACTTC
TRBV28	TRBJ2-7	.	15	.	CASGASGGVNYEQYF	TGTGCCAGCGGGGCCTCCGGGGGAGTGAACTACGAGCAGTACTTC
TRBV5-1	TRBJ2-3	.	15	.	CASSLSAGSTDTQYF	TGCGCCAGCAGCTTGTCGGCGGGAAGCACAGATACGCAGTATTTT
TRBV19	TRBJ1-4	TRBD1	13	few	CASDRGAGEKLFF	TGTGCCAGCGACAGGGGAGCGGGTGAAAAACTGTTTTTT
TRBV6-6	TRBJ2-5	.	14	once	CASSYDSGRETQYF	TGTGCCAGCAGTTACGACAGTGGTAGGGAGACCCAGTACTTC
TRBV6-2/TRBV6-3	TRBJ2-2	TRBD1	16	.	CASRPPGQTNTGELFF	TGTGCCAGCAGACCTCCGGGACAGACGAACACCGGGGAGCTGTTTTTT
TRBV4-2	TRBJ1-1	TRBD1	16	.	CASSQDRGTGNTEAFF	TGTGCCAGCAGCCAAGATCGGGGGACAGGGAACACTGAAGCTTTCTTT